This TCR beta chain was recorded in a study of CD8 T cells in ankylosing spondylitis (TCRdb year 2017). Regarding the study in general: The study set out to find disease-linked TCR variants by profiling T cell receptor beta repertoires in ankylosing spondylitis patients and healthy donors. The full study cohort was made up of 25 ankylosing spondylitis patients and 108 healthy donors. Peripheral blood was sampled, and synovial fluid was additionally collected from ankylosing spondylitis patients. The full study reports these points: The disease-linked clones were reported to be significantly enriched in matched synovial fluid samples from ankylosing spondylitis patients. A TCR beta motif of 7 or 8 highly homologous amino acid variants appeared characteristic of blood from ankylosing spondylitis patients. Some of the motif variants had been reported before in the synovial fluid and blood of reactive arthritis patients, a finding that suggests common disease-initiation mechanisms. In peripheral blood, the disease-linked clones were found at relatively low frequencies and had a CD8+ phenotype.

The trim is 0 bases for V and 0 bases for J, with a gap of 6 bases between the germline ends. Counted from cysteine to phenylalanine, this CDR3 has 15 amino acids. The retained sequence is limited to the CDR3, 45 bases, with the frame set at the first base. The germline V gene provides CDR1 LGHNA and CDR2 YSLEER. Sequenced on an Illumina HiSeq 2500. Quantitative 5'-RACE with molecular barcodes was the method used to prepare the TCR beta libraries. On the authors' methods: A new computational method, built on a probabilistic model of VDJ rearrangement, was used to identify disease-linked TCR variants. TCRdb ran its own pipeline on the public reads, namely fastp trimming at Q25 and MiXCR clone calling, and kept in-frame beta chains. Rows are unified per CDR3 protein, each entry keeping the most common DNA and genes. The V and J calls were determined by TCRdb, not by the authors. The sample table lists about 220,000 distinct CDR3 sequences, about 7% of them with a count of one. The ten largest account for 12% to 15% of the sample.

This clonotype was observed at least ten times. The clone's antigen remains unknown. No base qualities exist here, and no much larger clone lies one base off it. The V and J genes are TRBV4-3 and TRBJ1-3, and perhaps TRBD1 as D gene, on 6 matching bases. Input material: blood, either unsorted or a sorted T cell fraction (not recorded which). This sequence was found in a male donor with ankylosing spondylitis. The sequenced DNA: TGCGCCAGCAGCCAAGACAGGGGCTCTGGAAACACCATATATTTT. The encoded protein is CASSQDRGSGNTIYF.